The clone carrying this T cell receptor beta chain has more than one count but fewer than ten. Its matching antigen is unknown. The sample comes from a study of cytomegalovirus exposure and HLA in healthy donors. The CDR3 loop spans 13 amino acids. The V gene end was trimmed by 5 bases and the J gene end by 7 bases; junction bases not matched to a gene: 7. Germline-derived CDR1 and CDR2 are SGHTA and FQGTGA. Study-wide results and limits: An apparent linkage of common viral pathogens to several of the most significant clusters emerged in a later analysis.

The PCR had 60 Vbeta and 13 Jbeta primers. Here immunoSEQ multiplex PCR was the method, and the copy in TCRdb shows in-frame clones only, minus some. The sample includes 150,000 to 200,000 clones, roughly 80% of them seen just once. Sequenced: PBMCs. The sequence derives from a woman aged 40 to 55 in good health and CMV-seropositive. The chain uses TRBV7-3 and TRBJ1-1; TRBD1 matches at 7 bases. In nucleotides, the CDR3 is TGTGCCAGCAGCCCAGGGGGAAAGGTTGAAGCTTTCTTT. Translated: CASSPGGKVEAFF. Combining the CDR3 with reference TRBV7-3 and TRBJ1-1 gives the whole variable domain GAGVSQTPSNKVTEKGKYVELRCDPISGHTALYWYRQSLGQGPEFLIYFQGTGAADDSGLPNDRFFAVRPEGSVSTLKIQRTERGDSAVYLCASSPGGKVEAFFGQGTRLTVV.